These 7 T cell receptor beta chains originate from one sample sequenced in a study of T cells in Graves' hyperthyroidism and ophthalmopathy. RNA transcripts served as the template for amplifying TCR beta CDR3 regions. HTBI primers were used for first-round RT-PCR of the TCR CDR3. TCRdb re-derived calls from the multiplex PCR reads in MiXCR, one entry per CDR3 protein. The repertoire includes 410,000 or so distinct CDR3 sequences, around 15% of them detected once, and about 13% sits in the top ten. The sample comprised blood. The receptors originated from a man in his late teens or twenties with Graves' ophthalmopathy.

This clonotype showed up just a few times. V gene TRBV5-5 combines with J gene TRBJ2-1, with a weak D call TRBD1 (6 bases). Trimming pared 5 bases from V and 4 bases from J, leaving 19 bases between. The CDR3 is 16 residues long. From germline, CDR1 is SGHKS and CDR2 YYEKEE (reference sequence). The CDR3 DNA reads TGTGCCAGCAGGTTTATCTGGACAGCAGAATACAATGAGCAGTTCTTC. Translating gives CASRFIWTAEYNEQFF.

In this sample, this clonotype turned up a few times. The rearrangement joins TRBV12-3 or TRBV12-4 to TRBJ2-7; 8 nucleotides line up with TRBD2. The CDR3 has 16 amino acids. Losses at the gene ends were 1 base for V and 4 bases for J; bases not matched to a gene: 9. The chain's CDR3 is CASSLGFSGGRYEQYF. CDR3 sequence (DNA): TGTGCCAGCAGTTTAGGATTCAGCGGGGGCCGGTACGAGCAGTACTTC.

The gene calls are TRBV11-1 and TRBJ2-7, with no clear D. Germline V CDR1 and CDR2: SGHAT, FQDESV (reference sequence). This CDR3 has 15 amino acids. Between the trimmed V and J ends, which lost 5 bases and 7 bases, there was a span of 21 bases. The CDR3 loop is CASSRRVSRTWEQYF. The CDR3 nucleotides are TGTGCCAGCAGCCGCAGAGTAAGCCGCACGTGGGAGCAGTACTTC. Based on the CDR3 plus reference TRBV11-1 and TRBJ2-7, the full variable domain is EAEVAQSPRYKITEKSQAVAFWCDPISGHATLYWYRQILGQGPELLVQFQDESVVDDSQLPKDRFSAERLKGVDSTLKIQPAELGDSAMYLCASSRRVSRTWEQYFGPGTRLTVT.

This clonotype was seen only a few times. Without the conserved terminal phenylalanine or tryptophan, this CDR3 likely stems from a read error. The rearrangement links TRBV5-1 to TRBJ2-5, with D possibly being TRBD1 (6 bases). The V end lost 5 bases, the J end lost 1 base, and 12 bases lay between the germline ends. Germline CDR1 reads SGHRS; CDR2 reads YFSETQ. The CDR3 is 14 amino acids. The CDR3 loop is CASRLKGGQETQYS. DNA of the CDR3: TGCGCCAGCAGACTAAAAGGGGGCCAAGAGACCCAGTACTCC.

At least ten counts were recorded for this clonotype. V usage is TRBV4-1 and J usage is TRBJ1-1; D is uncertain. Germline CDR1 MGHRA, CDR2 YSYEKL. V shed 1 base and J shed 1 base, with 10 bases lying between them. The CDR3 spans 15 residues. CDR3 sequence reads: CASSQGKPGNTEAFF. Here the CDR3 DNA reads TGCGCCAGCAGCCAAGGTAAGCCGGGGAACACTGAAGCTTTCTTT.

In its sample, this clonotype was seen many times. This sequence joins TRBV7-2 and TRBJ1-2; maybe TRBD1 (6 bases). V dropped 2 bases and J dropped 2 bases, with 18 bases sitting between them. The CDR3 length is 17 residues. Germline loops: CDR1 SGHTA, CDR2 FQGNSA. The CDR3 protein is CASSLHPRDNLNYGYTF. CDR3 coding DNA: TGTGCCAGCAGCTTACACCCCCGGGACAACCTCAACTATGGCTACACCTTC.

Note on this clonotype: A junction boundary mismatches the germline segment, possibly from a read error. The chain combines TRBV20-1 with TRBJ2-7; D is perhaps TRBD2 (6 bases). Germline loops: CDR1 DFQATT, CDR2 SNEGSKA (reference sequence). This CDR3 contains 15 residues. The CDR3 here is CSARERSGDPYGQYF. For the CDR3, the DNA is TGCAGTGCTAGAGAGAGGTCGGGGGACCCCTACGGGCAGTACTTC.